This T cell receptor (beta chain) came from a study of blood T cell repertoires in COVID-19. The overall study: The United States, Italy and Spain provided the acute and convalescent COVID-19 samples. T cells, B-cell-depleted T cells, or PBMCs supplied cDNA or gDNA.

J lost 10 bases, V lost 5 bases, and 12 bases had no gene match. Germline loops: CDR1 SGHTA, CDR2 FQGNSA. This CDR3 spans 15 amino acids. Each participant's cohort was designated according to participant-reported clinical history. Profiled with immunoSEQ multiplex PCR; TCRdb holds only in-frame clones, not every one. The sample holds approximately 81,000 clones, 80% to 90% seen once. The V gene is TRBV7-2, the J gene TRBJ2-1; 9 bases line up with TRBD1. Sequencing was carried out using PBMCs or T cells enriched from blood (not recorded which). The TCR originated in a woman between 50 and 59 years old with acute COVID-19. The CDR3 DNA follows: TGTGCCAGCAGCCAAGTCTCCGGGACAGGGATCGAGCAGTTCTTC. Protein product: CASSQVSGTGIEQFF.